This T cell receptor beta chain was profiled in a study of T-cell reconstitution after alpha-beta-depleted transplantation in children. General study points: Alpha-beta T cells present about two months after transplant were reported to originate from several hundred expanded graft clones. Surviving recipient T cells and thymic progenitors underlay high day-60 TCRbeta diversity in some patients. When one year had passed after transplant, most T-cell counts and diversity came from newly produced T cells.

This clonotype occurred many times. Its antigen remains unidentified. Unique molecular identifiers were incorporated into the prepared TCRbeta library. Each CDR3 protein is one row after TCRdb ran MiXCR on the PCR reads. This table holds hundreds of thousands of distinct CDR3 sequences, over 7% found once. Germline CDR1 DFQATT, CDR2 SNEGSKA (reference sequence). The CDR3 covers 11 residues. The germline V and J ends were trimmed by 3 bases and 9 bases, with 9 bases remaining between them. The origin of this receptor is a female patient aged 2 to 10 who had a stem cell transplant for Fanconi anemia, so the T cells may come from the graft donor. Here the sequenced sample was peripheral blood, taken 360 days after TCRalphabeta/CD19-depleted stem cell transplant. The V gene is TRBV20-1, the J gene TRBJ2-1; D is perhaps TRBD1 or TRBD2 (5 bases each). CDR3 sequence reads: CSARGVFEQFF. Written as DNA, the CDR3 is TGCAGTGCTAGGGGGGTGTTTGAGCAGTTCTTC.